The next 25 T cell receptor beta chains were all read from a single sample in a study of response to subunit inactivated influenza vaccine. TCRdb passed the RT-PCR reads through MiXCR, listing each CDR3 protein once. The table lists just under 550,000 distinct CDR3 sequences, under 30% of them singletons. These data also formed part of another study, on T cells expressing NK-cell markers. That report notes: UMIs were included in TCR beta cDNA generated by 5'RACE template switching.

Sequences were derived from CD4+ T cells sorted from PBMCs, sampled 12 days after vaccination. The receptors here all came from a man in his fifties who received an inactivated influenza vaccine.

The J gene is TRBJ2-7, the V gene TRBV10-3; D is unresolved. V lost 4 bases and J lost 4, with 5 bases in between. Germline V CDR1 and CDR2: ENHRY, SYGVKD. The CDR3 runs to 11 residues. The CDR3 loop reads CAISVGYEQYF. The CDR3 DNA reads as TGTGCCATCAGTGTGGGGTACGAGCAGTACTTC.

There are many counts of this clonotype. The genes are TRBV6-2 or TRBV6-3 and TRBJ2-3; TRBD1 matches 7 bases. Germline CDR1 and CDR2: MNHEY and SVGEGT. This CDR3 region has 16 residues. Trimming at V came to 0 bases and at J to 3 bases, leaving 6 bases not matched to a gene. In nucleotides, the CDR3 is TGTGCCAGCAGTTACTCGACAGGGAGTAGGACAGATACGCAGTATTTT. Amino acids: CASSYSTGSRTDTQYF.

The rearrangement uses TRBV11-2 and TRBJ2-1; weak D call: TRBD2 (5 bases). V shed 5 bases and J shed 6 bases, with 14 bases lying between them. The CDR3 is made up of 14 amino acids. Per germline, CDR1 SGHAT and CDR2 FQNNGV. CDR3 DNA: TGTGCCAGCAGCCTCGACCTAGCAACCAATGAGCAGTTCTTC. This codes for CASSLDLATNEQFF.

The chain is built from TRBV3-1 and TRBJ2-5; 10 positions match TRBD2. The CDR3 is 14 amino acids. CDR1 LGHDT and CDR2 YNNKEL come from the germline V gene (reference sequence). The J segment lost 3 bases and the V segment lost 8 bases, leaving 6 bases of the junction unmatched. The CDR3 DNA reads TGTGCCAGCGCAAGCGGGGGGGCCAAAGAGACCCAGTACTTC. Encoded protein: CASASGGAKETQYF.

This clonotype was observed a handful of times. The V gene is TRBV7-2, the J gene TRBJ2-7; 7 bases agree with TRBD2. Trimming at V came to 6 bases and at J to 0 bases, leaving 5 bases not matched to a gene. Germline V lookup: CDR1 SGHTA, CDR2 FQGNSA. The CDR3 has 14 residues. CDR3 amino acids: CASRLLAYSYEQYF. CDR3 bases: TGTGCCAGCAGACTACTAGCGTACTCCTACGAGCAGTACTTC.

This clonotype was recorded many times. V gene TRBV12-3 or TRBV12-4 combines with J gene TRBJ2-1; 8 nucleotides match TRBD1. The junction had 5 bases not matched to a gene; V was cut back by 5 bases and J by 5 bases. The CDR3 has 14 residues. The CDR3 loop reads CASSTRTGNNEQFF. DNA of the CDR3: TGTGCCAGCAGTACACGGACAGGGAACAATGAGCAGTTCTTC.

For this clonotype: At one end, the junction sequence differs from germline, possibly due to a read error. The chain employs TRBV6-2 or TRBV6-3 and TRBJ1-1, with 8 bases that match TRBD1. This CDR3 contains 13 residues. Germline assignment: CDR1 MNHEY and CDR2 SVGEGT. CDR3: CASRRTGNAEAFF. In nucleotides, the CDR3 is TGTGCCAGCAGAAGGACAGGGAACGCTGAAGCTTTCTTT.

This clonotype was seen only a few times. The rearrangement links TRBV28 to TRBJ1-1, with D unresolved. CDR1 and CDR2 (germline): MDHEN, SYDVKM. With 5 bases removed from V and 4 bases from J, the gap between germline ends came to 11 bases. There are 13 residues in the CDR3. CDR3 bases: TGTGCCAGCAGTATCGCCCCACGCACTGAAGCTTTCTTT. As protein: CASSIAPRTEAFF.

This clonotype has at least ten counts. The rearrangement joins TRBV29-1 to TRBJ2-5, with TRBD2 matching over 10 bases. J was trimmed by 5 bases and V by 4 bases; bases with no gene match: 7. The CDR3 length is 14 residues. From germline, CDR1 is SQVTM and CDR2 ANQGSEA. As DNA, the CDR3 is TGCAGCGTTGTGTCCCTAGCGGGGGTGGAGACCCAGTACTTC. Translated: CSVVSLAGVETQYF.

This clonotype came up a few times. This chain links TRBV29-1 with TRBJ2-3; no firm D call. V was trimmed by 3 bases and J by 8 bases, leaving 9 bases between them. The CDR3 contains 11 residues. The germline V gene encodes CDR1 SQVTM and CDR2 ANQGSEA. The CDR3 DNA follows: TGCAGCGTTGACAGCCTTGGTACGCAGTATTTT. This encodes CSVDSLGTQYF.

This clonotype was picked up a small number of times. The rearrangement uses TRBV28 and TRBJ1-1; a weak D match, TRBD1 (6 bases). Trimming cost V 1 base and J 3 bases, with 18 bases left between them. The CDR3 contains 17 residues. Germline V gene sequence: CDR1 MDHEN, CDR2 SYDVKM. CDR3 sequence reads: CASSLLRRGRGYTEAFF. CDR3 nucleotide sequence: TGTGCCAGCAGTTTATTACGAAGGGGCAGGGGCTACACTGAAGCTTTCTTT.

The CDR3 DNA reads as TGTGCCAGCAGCCTTTGGACAGGGGGAGGCACCGGGGAGCTGTTTTTT. It specifies CASSLWTGGGTGELFF. The J gene is TRBJ2-2, the V gene TRBV14; TRBD1 matches 10 bases. The CDR3 runs 16 residues. After removal of 4 bases from V and 4 bases from J, the junction contained 6 bases not matched to a gene. Germline lookup yields CDR1 SGHDN and CDR2 FVKESK.

A few counts support this clonotype. The chain links TRBV20-1 to TRBJ1-6, with unresolved D. Trimming stripped 4 bases from V and 7 bases from J, with 8 bases between. Germline CDR1 is DFQATT and CDR2 is SNEGSKA (reference sequence). The CDR3 spans 12 residues. In DNA, the CDR3 is TGCAGTGCTATAGTTGGGAATTCACCCCTCCACTTT. It yields the protein CSAIVGNSPLHF.

The table lists this clonotype with many counts. V and J are TRBV12-3 or TRBV12-4 and TRBJ2-4; 9 bases are a match to TRBD1. This CDR3 contains 16 residues. The trim removed 5 bases at V and 0 bases at J, leaving 5 bases unmatched. CDR3 loop: CASSRRQGVAKNIQYF. CDR3 DNA sequence: TGTGCCAGCAGTCGGAGACAGGGGGTAGCCAAAAACATTCAGTACTTC.

The rearrangement uses TRBV7-2 and TRBJ1-4, with D possibly being TRBD1 (5 bases). The CDR3 extends over 15 amino acids. Trimming removed 5 bases at V and 2 bases at J, with 12 bases between. Germline V gene sequence: CDR1 SGHTA, CDR2 FQGNSA. The CDR3 protein is CASSPEAGTNEKLFF. The DNA for the CDR3 is TGTGCCAGCAGCCCCGAAGCAGGGACTAATGAAAAACTGTTTTTT.

The CDR3 is CSVDRSADTQYF. For the CDR3, the DNA is TGCAGCGTTGACAGGTCGGCAGATACGCAGTATTTT. The rearrangement links TRBV29-1 to TRBJ2-3; D is unclear. Trimming took off 3 bases at V and 4 bases at J, with 8 bases between the two ends. The CDR3 length is 12 residues. Germline CDR1 and CDR2: SQVTM and ANQGSEA.

In this sample, this clonotype turned up many times. This chain joins TRBV5-1 and TRBJ2-1; D is unclear. The germline V gene has CDR1 SGHRS and CDR2 YFSETQ. The CDR3 extends over 16 amino acids. Trimming took 3 bases from V and 1 from J, leaving 14 bases between them. The CDR3 reads CASSSLGKGSYNEQFF. The CDR3 nucleotides read TGCGCCAGCAGCTCCCTGGGGAAAGGGTCCTACAATGAGCAGTTCTTC.

V usage is TRBV6-2 or TRBV6-3 and J usage is TRBJ2-7; D possibly corresponds to TRBD1 (6 bases). CDR3 length: 15 amino acids. The V end lost 5 bases, the J end lost 3 bases, and 17 bases lay between the germline ends. Germline lookup yields CDR1 MNHEY and CDR2 SVGEGT. The DNA of the CDR3 is TGTGCCAGCAGTCACCGGGGCAGGGGATACTACGAGCAGTACTTC. As protein: CASSHRGRGYYEQYF.

This clonotype was seen a few times. The V and J genes are TRBV5-1 and TRBJ1-1; the D is unclear. Trimming removed 0 bases from V and 5 bases from J, with 11 bases in between. The CDR3 sequence is 14 residues long. Germline CDR1 SGHRS, CDR2 YFSETQ. The CDR3 nucleotides are TGCGCCAGCAGCTTGGTAGATTGGTTGACTGAAGCTTTCTTT. This gives the protein CASSLVDWLTEAFF. Based on the CDR3 plus reference TRBV5-1 and TRBJ1-1, the full variable domain is KAGVTQTPRYLIKTRGQQVTLSCSPISGHRSVSWYQQTPGQGLQFLFEYFSETQRNKGNFPGRFSGRQFSNSRSEMNVSTLELGDSALYLCASSLVDWLTEAFFGQGTRLTVV.

Many counts were recorded for this clonotype. This chain connects TRBV12-3 or TRBV12-4 to TRBJ2-7; the match to TRBD2 covers 7 bases. V gave up 8 bases and J gave up 6 bases; unmatched junction bases: 13. The CDR3 is made up of 14 amino acids. CDR3 DNA sequence: TGTGCCAGCTCCCTTAGCGGGTACCAGGGCGAGCAGTACTTC. It specifies CASSLSGYQGEQYF.

This clonotype was counted between two and nine times. This chain connects TRBV10-1 to TRBJ2-7; 9 nucleotides align to TRBD1. Germline loops: CDR1 WNHNN, CDR2 SYGVQD (reference sequence). V trimming: 10 bases; J trimming: 5 bases; junction bases outside the gene matches: 21. There are 17 residues in the CDR3. The CDR3 DNA sequence: TGCGCCACGCTCTACAGGACAGGGGACGATCAGGGGAACGAGCAGTACTTC. Its translation is CATLYRTGDDQGNEQYF.

The CDR3 coding sequence is TGTGCCAGCAGCTCGACCCCCAGCGGAGAGACCCAGTACTTC. Protein sequence: CASSSTPSGETQYF. The V gene is TRBV7-2, the J gene TRBJ2-5; perhaps TRBD2 as D (5 bases). V lost 4 bases and J lost 4, with 13 bases in between. The CDR3 sequence is 14 residues long. The V gene's germline CDR1 is SGHTA and CDR2 FQGNSA.

This clonotype was observed once. This sequence joins TRBV7-2 and TRBJ2-1; D unresolved. CDR3 length: 14 residues. Trimming removed 7 bases from V and 6 bases from J, with 16 bases in between. The germline gives CDR1 SGHTA, CDR2 FQGNSA. The CDR3: CASTSWAGPNEQFF. CDR3 nucleotides: TGTGCCAGCACCTCGTGGGCAGGACCCAATGAGCAGTTCTTC.

The chain uses TRBV30 and TRBJ2-1; tentative D call: TRBD2 (6 bases). The ends were cut back, 4 bases at V and 9 bases at J, with 19 bases in the middle. Germline V gene lookup returns CDR1 GTSNPN and CDR2 SVGIG (reference sequence). This CDR3 has 14 residues. CDR3 DNA: TGTGCCTGGAACCAAGGACTATTGGCGGGTGAGCAGTTCTTC. It is translated as CAWNQGLLAGEQFF.

The chain combines TRBV7-2 with TRBJ2-3; tentative D call: TRBD1 (5 bases). CDR1 SGHTA and CDR2 FQGNSA come from the germline V gene. The CDR3 has 15 amino acids. Trimming removed 2 bases from V and 4 bases from J, with 13 bases in between. The chain's CDR3 is CASSLQSQGPDTQYF. CDR3 bases: TGTGCCAGCAGCTTACAATCTCAGGGCCCAGATACGCAGTATTTT.